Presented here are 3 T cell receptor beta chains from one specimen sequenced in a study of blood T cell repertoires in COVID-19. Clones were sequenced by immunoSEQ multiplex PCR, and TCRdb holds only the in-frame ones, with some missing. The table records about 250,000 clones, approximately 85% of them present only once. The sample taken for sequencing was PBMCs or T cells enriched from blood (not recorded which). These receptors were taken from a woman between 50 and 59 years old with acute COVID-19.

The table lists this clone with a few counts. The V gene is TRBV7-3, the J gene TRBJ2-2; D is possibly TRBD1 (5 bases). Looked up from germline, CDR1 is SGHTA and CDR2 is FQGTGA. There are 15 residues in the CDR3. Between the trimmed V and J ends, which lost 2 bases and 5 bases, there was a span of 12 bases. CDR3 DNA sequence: TGTGCCAGCAGCTTATCGAAGGGGCGGACCGGGGAGCTGTTTTTT. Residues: CASSLSKGRTGELFF.

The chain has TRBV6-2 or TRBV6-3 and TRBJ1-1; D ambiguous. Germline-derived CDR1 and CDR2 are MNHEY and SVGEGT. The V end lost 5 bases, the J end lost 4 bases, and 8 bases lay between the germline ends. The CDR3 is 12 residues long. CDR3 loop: CASSLWSTEAFF. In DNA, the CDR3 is TGTGCCAGCAGTCTCTGGAGCACTGAAGCTTTCTTT.

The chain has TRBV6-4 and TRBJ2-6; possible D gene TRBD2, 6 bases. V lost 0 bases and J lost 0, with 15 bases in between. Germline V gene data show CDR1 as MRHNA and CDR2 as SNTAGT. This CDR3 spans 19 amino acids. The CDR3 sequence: CASSDSAPGRISGANVLTF. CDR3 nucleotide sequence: TGTGCCAGCAGTGACTCGGCCCCAGGGAGGATCTCTGGGGCCAACGTCCTGACTTTC.